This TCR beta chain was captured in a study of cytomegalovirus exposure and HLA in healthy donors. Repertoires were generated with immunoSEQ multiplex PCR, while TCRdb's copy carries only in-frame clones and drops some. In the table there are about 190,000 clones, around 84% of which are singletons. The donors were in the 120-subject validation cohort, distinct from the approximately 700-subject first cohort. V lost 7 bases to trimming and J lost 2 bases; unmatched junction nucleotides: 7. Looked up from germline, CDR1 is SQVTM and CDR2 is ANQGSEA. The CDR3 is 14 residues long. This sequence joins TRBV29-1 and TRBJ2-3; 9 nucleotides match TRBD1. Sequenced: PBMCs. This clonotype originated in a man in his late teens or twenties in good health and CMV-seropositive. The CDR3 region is CSASRTGATDTQYF. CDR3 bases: TGCAGCGCCTCCAGGACAGGGGCCACAGATACGCAGTATTTT.